The next 16 T cell receptor beta chains were all read from a single sample in a study of shared clonotypes between healthy human individuals. The protocol was immunoSEQ multiplex PCR, while the TCRdb copy is restricted to in-frame clones and leaves out a portion. The repertoire holds 2 million to 2.5 million clones, more than 90% seen once, with 0.1% to 0.15% in the top ten. The specimen sequenced was naive CD4+ T cells sorted from blood. Subset defined: CD45RA+ positively selected. Receptor source: a man aged 18-30 years in good health.

This chain uses TRBV7-9 with TRBJ2-5, with a tentative D call TRBD2 (6 bases). V was trimmed by 1 base and J by 1 base, leaving 10 bases between them. CDR1 and CDR2 (germline): SEHNR, FQNEAQ (reference sequence). The CDR3 length is 15 residues. CDR3 protein: CASSLGRVSQETQYF. In nucleotides, the CDR3 is TGTGCCAGCAGCTTAGGGAGGGTCAGCCAAGAGACCCAGTACTTC.

V is TRBV5-4 and J is TRBJ2-1; TRBD2 matches at 7 bases. Germline loops: CDR1 SGHNT, CDR2 YYREEE (reference sequence). J lost 4 bases, V lost 3 bases, and 16 bases had no gene match. This CDR3 has 18 residues. The chain's CDR3 is CASSSLGAAGVRYNEQFF. CDR3 DNA sequence: TGTGCCAGCAGCTCGCTTGGGGCGGCGGGAGTTCGGTACAATGAGCAGTTCTTC.

The gene calls are TRBV7-8 and TRBJ2-5; 10 bases are a match to TRBD2. J gave up 3 bases and V 2 bases, and 15 bases lay outside the gene matches. This CDR3 region has 19 residues. Germline V CDR1 and CDR2: SGHVS, FQNEAQ. The CDR3 nucleotides read TGTGCCAGCAGCTTAAGGAGGGCTAGCGGGGGCCCCAAGGAAGAGACCCAGTACTTC. Translating it yields CASSLRRASGGPKEETQYF.

This chain connects TRBV21-1 to TRBJ1-2. TRBV21-1 is a listed pseudogene. The CDR3 spans 16 residues. The CDR3 nucleotides are TGTGCCAGCAGCAAAGCGCGAGTTGCTACCAACTATGGCTACACCTTC. Translating it yields CASSKARVATNYGYTF.

The rearrangement uses TRBV11-2 and TRBJ1-2; D remains unclear. This CDR3 has 13 residues. V lost 3 bases to trimming and J lost 8 bases, with 13 bases between them. Germline assignment: CDR1 SGHAT and CDR2 FQNNGV. CDR3 amino acids: CASSFGVAGGYTF. The CDR3 nucleotides are TGTGCCAGCAGCTTTGGGGTGGCTGGAGGCTACACCTTC.

This chain's CDR3 is CASSPTLRRNKNIQYF. The CDR3 nucleotides read TGTGCCAGCTCACCGACTCTGCGAAGGAACAAAAACATTCAGTACTTC. V gene TRBV18 combines with J gene TRBJ2-4; D not certain. The V gene lost 3 bases and the J gene lost 3 bases, with 15 bases spanning the gap. This CDR3 has 16 residues. CDR1 is KGHSH, CDR2 LQKENI, per germline.

The chain recombines TRBV5-1 with TRBJ2-3; D is unclear. CDR1 and CDR2 (germline): SGHRS, YFSETQ. This CDR3 contains 17 residues. The V and J ends lost 4 bases and 2 bases respectively, with 20 bases between them. The CDR3 DNA is TGCGCCAGCAGCCTAATTGTAGGAGCAGCGAACACAGATACGCAGTATTTT. Amino acids: CASSLIVGAANTDTQYF.

The chain carries TRBV28 and TRBJ2-5, with 14 bases matching TRBD2. This CDR3 spans 16 amino acids. Germline-derived CDR1 and CDR2 are MDHEN and SYDVKM. V shed 7 bases, J shed 1 base, and the junction held 5 bases outside the gene matches. The CDR3 loop is CASTGGLAGVQETQYF. CDR3 nucleotide sequence: TGTGCCAGCACCGGGGGACTAGCGGGGGTCCAAGAGACCCAGTACTTC.

The chain carries TRBV27 and TRBJ1-6; D might be TRBD1 (5 bases). Per germline, CDR1 MNHEY and CDR2 SMNVEV (reference sequence). V gave up 6 bases and J gave up 4 bases, with 16 bases separating them. This CDR3 contains 16 residues. The CDR3 is CASRDERDLYNSPLHF. In DNA form, the CDR3 reads TGTGCCAGCAGAGACGAGCGGGACCTATATAATTCACCCCTCCACTTT.

The J gene is TRBJ1-2, the V gene TRBV6-6, with a tentative D call TRBD1 (6 bases). The V end lost 6 bases, the J end lost 1 base, and 18 bases lay between the germline ends. Germline CDR1 reads MNHNY; CDR2 reads SVGAGI (reference sequence). This CDR3 is 16 amino acids long. The CDR3 sequence is CASRPGTPVLNYGYTF. In DNA, the CDR3 is TGTGCCAGCAGACCCGGGACACCCGTTCTTAACTATGGCTACACCTTC.

This chain joins TRBV7-9 and TRBJ1-1, with 9 bases matching TRBD1. J was trimmed by 5 bases and V by 0 bases; bases with no gene match: 4. Germline CDR1 and CDR2: SEHNR and FQNEAQ (reference sequence). CDR3 size: 15 residues. The CDR3 is CASSLAGQGWTEAFF. The CDR3 DNA reads TGTGCCAGCAGCTTAGCAGGACAGGGGTGGACTGAAGCTTTCTTT.

The CDR3 coding sequence is TGTGCCAGTAGACCGCCGACGGGGTCTAATGAAAAACTGTTTTTT. It translates to CASRPPTGSNEKLFF. The rearrangement links TRBV19 to TRBJ1-4; D is unresolved. V lost 6 bases and J lost 3, with 14 bases in between. This CDR3 is built from 15 residues. Germline V gene lookup returns CDR1 LNHDA and CDR2 SQIVND (reference sequence).

The rearrangement links TRBV6-5 to TRBJ2-7; either TRBD1 or TRBD2 may fit D (5 bases each). The CDR3 has 14 amino acids. Deletions cut 2 bases from V and 7 bases from J, with 15 bases between. Germline V gene lookup returns CDR1 MNHEY and CDR2 SVGAGI. CDR3 protein: CASSYRDGPWEQYF. DNA of the CDR3: TGTGCCAGCAGTTACCGGGACGGTCCTTGGGAGCAGTACTTC.

The table lists this clone with a few counts. Within the sample, other DNA sequences also encode this same CDR3. The chain has TRBV7-2 and TRBJ1-3; D gene uncertain. This CDR3 is 13 amino acids long. V gave up 5 bases and J gave up 0 bases, with 5 bases separating them. In germline, CDR1 is SGHTA, CDR2 FQGNSA. The CDR3 DNA reads TGTGCCAGCAGCCTCCTCTCTGGAAACACCATATATTTT. This translates into CASSLLSGNTIYF.

The chain uses TRBV2 and TRBJ2-5; a possible D gene is TRBD1 (5 bases). The CDR3 has 12 residues. V lost 3 bases and J 5 bases, leaving 7 bases between the germline ends. Per the germline V gene, CDR1 is SNHLY and CDR2 is FYNNEI. The CDR3 coding sequence is TGTGCCAGCAGTGACCAGGGTGAGACCCAGTACTTC. Protein product: CASSDQGETQYF.

The rearrangement links TRBV6-5 to TRBJ1-1; perhaps TRBD1 as D (5 bases). CDR1 is MNHEY, CDR2 SVGAGI, per germline. Deletions cut 0 bases from V and 4 bases from J, with 12 bases between. The CDR3 spans 15 residues. CDR3 in amino acids: CASSYSRTRGTEAFF. CDR3 in DNA: TGTGCCAGCAGTTACTCTAGGACACGGGGCACTGAAGCTTTCTTT.